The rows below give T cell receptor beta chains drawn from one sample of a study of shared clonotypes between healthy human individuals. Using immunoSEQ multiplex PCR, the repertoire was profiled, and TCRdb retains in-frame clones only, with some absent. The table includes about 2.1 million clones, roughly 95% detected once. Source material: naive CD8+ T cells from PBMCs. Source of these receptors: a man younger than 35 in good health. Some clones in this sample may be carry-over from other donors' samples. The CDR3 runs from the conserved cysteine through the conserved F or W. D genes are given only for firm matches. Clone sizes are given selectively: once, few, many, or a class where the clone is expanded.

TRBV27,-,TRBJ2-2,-,CASRQYTGELFF,TGTGCCAGCAGGCAGTACACCGGGGAGCTGTTTTTT
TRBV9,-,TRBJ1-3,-,CASSVWGGSGNTIYF,TGTGCCAGCAGCGTATGGGGGGGCTCTGGAAACACCATATATTTT
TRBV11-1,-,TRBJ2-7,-,CASSLVYEQYF,TGTGCCAGCAGCTTAGTGTACGAGCAGTACTTC
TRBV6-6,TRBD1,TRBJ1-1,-,CASSYSPGGPGTEAFF,TGTGCCAGCAGTTACTCTCCAGGGGGGCCTGGCACTGAAGCTTTCTTT
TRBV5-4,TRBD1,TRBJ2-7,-,CASSPGTGGGYEQYF,TGTGCCAGCAGCCCGGGGACAGGGGGCGGCTACGAGCAGTACTTC
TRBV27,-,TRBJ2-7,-,CASSPILTLGSYEQYF,TGTGCCAGCAGTCCCATTCTCACGCTTGGCTCCTACGAGCAGTACTTC
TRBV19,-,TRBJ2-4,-,CASSPEEEGAKNIQYF,TGTGCCAGTAGCCCGGAGGAGGAGGGAGCCAAAAACATTCAGTACTTC
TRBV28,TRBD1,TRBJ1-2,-,CASSLDRVLSYTF,TGTGCCAGCAGTTTGGACAGGGTACTATCCTACACCTTC
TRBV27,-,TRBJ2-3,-,CASSFAGSTDTQYF,TGTGCCAGCAGTTTCGCAGGGAGCACAGATACGCAGTATTTT
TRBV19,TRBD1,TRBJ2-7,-,CASSKTGGFGSHEQYF,TGTGCCAGTAGTAAAACAGGGGGCTTTGGAAGCCACGAGCAGTACTTC
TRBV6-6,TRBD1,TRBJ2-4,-,CASAFPLGQENIQYF,TGTGCCAGCGCTTTCCCCCTCGGACAGGAAAACATTCAGTACTTC
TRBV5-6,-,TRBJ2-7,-,CASSLVGTLNEQYF,TGTGCCAGCAGCTTGGTCGGGACCCTCAACGAGCAGTACTTC
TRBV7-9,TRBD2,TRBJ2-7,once,CASSPPPGLPNYEQYF,TGTGCCAGCAGCCCTCCGCCGGGACTACCCAATTACGAGCAGTACTTC
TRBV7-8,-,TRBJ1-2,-,CASSLAGNQGRGYTF,TGTGCCAGCAGCTTAGCGGGCAACCAAGGACGTGGCTACACCTTC
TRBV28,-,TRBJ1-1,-,CASSFTGTNTEAFF,TGTGCCAGCAGTTTCACGGGGACAAACACTGAAGCTTTCTTT
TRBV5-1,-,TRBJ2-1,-,CASSLVAGTYNEQFF,TGCGCCAGCAGCTTGGTGGCGGGAACCTACAATGAGCAGTTCTTC
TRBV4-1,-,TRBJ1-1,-,CASTQTGYAEAFF,TGCGCCAGCACCCAAACAGGGTACGCTGAAGCTTTCTTT
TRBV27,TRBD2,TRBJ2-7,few,CASSSHSTRLAGGPIEQYF,TGTGCCAGCAGTTCCCACTCGACAAGACTAGCGGGAGGGCCCATCGAGCAGTACTTC
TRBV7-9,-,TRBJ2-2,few,CASSPGYTGELFF,TGTGCCAGCAGCCCGGGATACACCGGGGAGCTGTTTTTT
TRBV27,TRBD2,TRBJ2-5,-,CASSSLAGGVQETQYF,TGTGCCAGCAGTTCGCTAGCGGGAGGGGTTCAAGAGACCCAGTACTTC
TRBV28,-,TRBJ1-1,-,CASSLWAEKNTEAFF,TGTGCCAGCAGTTTATGGGCTGAGAAGAACACTGAAGCTTTCTTT
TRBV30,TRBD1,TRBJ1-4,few,CAWSAGQGIGKLFF,TGTGCCTGGAGTGCCGGACAGGGGATTGGAAAACTGTTTTTT
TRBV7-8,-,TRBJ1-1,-,CASRPPRRTEAFF,TGTGCCAGCAGACCGCCCCGTCGGACTGAAGCTTTCTTT
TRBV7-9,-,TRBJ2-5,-,CASSGTPGREETQYF,TGTGCCAGCAGCGGTACGCCGGGCCGAGAAGAGACCCAGTACTTC
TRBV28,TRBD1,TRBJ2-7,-,CASSFPGTGNSYEQYF,TGTGCCAGCAGTTTCCCCGGGACAGGGAATTCCTACGAGCAGTACTTC
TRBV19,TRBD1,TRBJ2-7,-,CASSIGTGDSYEQYF,TGTGCCAGTAGTATCGGGACAGGAGACTCTTACGAGCAGTACTTC
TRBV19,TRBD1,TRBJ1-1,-,CASSMDRGLVAEAFF,TGTGCCAGTAGTATGGACAGGGGGTTGGTCGCTGAAGCTTTCTTT
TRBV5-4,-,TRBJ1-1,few,CASSSPHTEAFF,TGTGCCAGCAGCTCCCCCCACACTGAAGCTTTCTTT
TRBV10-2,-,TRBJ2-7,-,CASSMRGWSSYEQYF,TGCGCCAGCAGCATGAGAGGATGGAGCTCCTACGAGCAGTACTTC
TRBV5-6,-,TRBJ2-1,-,CASRYGKAEQFF,TGTGCCAGCAGGTACGGGAAAGCTGAGCAGTTCTTC
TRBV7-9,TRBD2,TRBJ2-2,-,CASSFSGRRAGELFF,TGTGCCAGCAGCTTTAGCGGGAGAAGGGCCGGGGAGCTGTTTTTT
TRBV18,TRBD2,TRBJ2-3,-,CASSPAGGPRDTQYF,TGTGCCAGCTCACCAGCGGGAGGGCCTAGAGATACGCAGTATTTT
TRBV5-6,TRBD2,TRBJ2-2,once,CASSFASGKRELFF,TGTGCCAGCAGCTTCGCTAGCGGGAAGCGGGAGCTGTTTTTT
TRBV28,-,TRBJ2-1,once,CASSSRDRYNEQFF,TGTGCCAGCAGTTCCAGGGATCGGTACAATGAGCAGTTCTTC
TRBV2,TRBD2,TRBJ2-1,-,CASSSPGTSGVYNEQFF,TGTGCCAGCAGTTCCCCCGGGACTAGCGGGGTCTACAATGAGCAGTTCTTC
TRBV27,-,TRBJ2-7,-,CASTPGTTLSYEQYF,TGTGCCAGTACTCCCGGGACAACACTCTCCTACGAGCAGTACTTC
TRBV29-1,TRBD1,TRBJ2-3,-,CSGTGVNTDTQYF,TGCAGCGGGACAGGGGTGAACACAGATACGCAGTATTTT
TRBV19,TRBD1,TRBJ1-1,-,CASSVTGTANTEAFF,TGTGCCAGTAGTGTAACCGGGACAGCGAACACTGAAGCTTTCTTT
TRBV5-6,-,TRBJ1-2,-,CASRDATGIYGYTF,TGTGCCAGCAGGGACGCTACAGGGATCTATGGCTACACCTTC
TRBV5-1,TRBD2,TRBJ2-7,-,CASSLAQGAGYEQYF,TGCGCCAGCAGCTTGGCCCAGGGAGCGGGGTACGAGCAGTACTTC
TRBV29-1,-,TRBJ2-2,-,CSVGPPGELFF,TGCAGCGTTGGCCCTCCCGGGGAGCTGTTTTTT
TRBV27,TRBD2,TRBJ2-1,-,CASSLGLAAYNEQFF,TGTGCCAGCAGTTTGGGACTAGCGGCCTACAATGAGCAGTTCTTC
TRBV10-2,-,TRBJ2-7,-,CASSESGGPSEQYF,TGCGCCAGCAGTGAGTCGGGGGGCCCCTCCGAGCAGTACTTC
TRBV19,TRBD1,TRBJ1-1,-,CASRDRGSTEAFF,TGTGCCAGTCGGGACAGGGGAAGCACTGAAGCTTTCTTT
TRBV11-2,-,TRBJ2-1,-,CASSPDPGYNEQFF,TGTGCCAGCAGCCCTGACCCTGGCTACAATGAGCAGTTCTTC
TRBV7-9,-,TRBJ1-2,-,CASSPRDILVGYYGYTF,TGTGCCAGCAGCCCCAGAGACATCCTGGTGGGCTACTATGGCTACACCTTC
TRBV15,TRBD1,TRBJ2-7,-,CATSVRDRDYEQYF,TGTGCCACCAGCGTCCGGGACAGGGATTACGAGCAGTACTTC
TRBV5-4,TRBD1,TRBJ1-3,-,CASSLDRGTGNTIYF,TGTGCCAGCAGCTTGGACAGGGGCACTGGAAACACCATATATTTT
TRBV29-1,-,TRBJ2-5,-,CSVRGGETETQYF,TGCAGCGTCCGGGGAGGTGAAACAGAGACCCAGTACTTC